Listed here are 3 T cell receptor beta chains from one sample, sequenced in a study of post-analysis software for immune sequencing data. Findings of the study overall: Roughly five TRBV segments were more frequent in patients than controls; TRBV5-6, TRBV5-1 and TRBV20-1 belonged to this group.

The TCR beta cDNA libraries contained unique molecular identifiers. TCRdb called the PCR reads again in MiXCR, with one record for every CDR3 protein. The sample consists of about 810,000 distinct CDR3 sequences, about 53% of them appearing once. No antigens are known for them. The material sequenced was blood. Every receptor here comes from a girl between 10 and 17 years old with multiple sclerosis.

The gene calls are TRBV6-6 and TRBJ1-5; D is uncertain. V lost 2 bases and J 2 bases, leaving 10 bases between the germline ends. Germline V gene lookup returns CDR1 MNHNY and CDR2 SVGAGI (reference sequence). The CDR3 extends over 15 amino acids. CDR3 sequence (DNA): TGTGCCAGCAGTTACCCCCGGGATCGCAATCAGCCCCAGCATTTT. It is translated as CASSYPRDRNQPQHF.

The chain carries TRBV6-6 and TRBJ2-7; 8 nucleotides agree with TRBD2. Unmatched junction bases numbered 3, after V lost 0 bases and J lost 2 bases. The CDR3 length is 15 residues. Germline V gene lookup returns CDR1 MNHNY and CDR2 SVGAGI (reference sequence). The CDR3, as DNA: TGTGCCAGCAGTTACTCTGGTAGCGGGGCCTACGAGCAGTACTTC. The encoded protein is CASSYSGSGAYEQYF.

This clonotype came up once. The rearrangement links TRBV4-1 to TRBJ2-1; D might be TRBD1 or TRBD2, each matching 5 bases. There are 12 residues in the CDR3. V gave up 4 bases and J gave up 12 bases, with 13 bases separating them. Germline CDR1 and CDR2: MGHRA and YSYEKL. In nucleotides, the CDR3 is TGCGCCAGCAGCCCGGGGACGATCCGGCAGTTCTTC. Its translation: CASSPGTIRQFF.